This TCR beta chain appears in the sequencing data of a study of T cell responses to AZD1222 COVID-19 vaccine. Study-wide points: Increases in Spike-specific TCR breadth and depth were seen after two AZD1222 doses. Females made up more of the donors, who were largely white British, and clonal diversity may have come out too low. Repertoire sampling occurred only after the peak T cell response. Epitopes outside B.1.351 and B.1.1.7 mutated regions reportedly drew nearly half of spike TCRs.

A note on this clone: Its target is unknown.

Trimming left V 5 bases short and J 5 bases short, with 15 bases between. Germline values: CDR1 GTSNPN, CDR2 SVGIG (reference sequence). The CDR3 extends over 14 amino acids. Here immunoSEQ multiplex PCR was the method, and the copy in TCRdb shows in-frame clones only, minus some. Found here are 180,000 or so clones, around 93% of them singletons; the top ten hold around 0.93%. This sequence joins TRBV30 and TRBJ1-4; perhaps TRBD1 as D (6 bases). This clonotype originated in an adult who received the MenACWY meningococcal vaccine as a control. The sequencing here drew on peripheral blood, taken 28 days after the second dose of the MenACWY control vaccine. The CDR3 protein is CAWSRGQGNEKLFF. For the CDR3, the DNA is TGTGCCTGGTCACGGGGCCAGGGGAATGAAAAACTGTTTTTT. Full variable domain (outside the CDR3, taken from reference TRBV30 and TRBJ1-4): SQTIHQWPATLVQPVGSPLSLECTVEGTSNPNLYWYRQAAGRGLQLLFYSVGIGQISSEVPQNLSASRPQDRQFILSSKKLLLSDSGFYLCAWSRGQGNEKLFFGSGTQLSVL.